This T cell receptor (beta chain) was profiled in a study of graft-versus-host responses after intestinal transplantation. Background on the study: All recipients got anti-thymocyte globulin induction, then tacrolimus and steroids for 3 to 4 years.

Intraepithelial plus lamina propria lymphocytes were released by processing graft tissue. The J segment lost 7 bases and the V segment lost 0 bases, leaving 4 bases of the junction unmatched. The CDR3 is 14 residues long. The germline gives CDR1 MRHNA, CDR2 SNTAGT. Clones were read by immunoSEQ multiplex PCR, and TCRdb kept only the in-frame ones, dropping some. Of more than 13,000 clones in the sample, roughly two thirds were seen once. The receptor was derived from a human patient who received an intestinal transplant, so some T cells may come from the graft donor. The chain has TRBV6-4 and TRBJ1-2; 8 positions agree with TRBD1. The sequencing here drew on ileum tissue, taken approximately 700 days after intestinal transplantation. This CDR3 is CASSDSETGVGYTF. CDR3 nucleotide sequence: TGTGCCAGCAGTGACTCCGAGACAGGGGTTGGCTACACCTTC.